The entry below gives a single T cell receptor (beta chain) sequence along with its context. This entry belongs to a study of early stage breast cancer tumors. Trimming removed 6 bases at V and 8 bases at J, with 13 bases between. Germline-derived CDR1 and CDR2 are SEHNR and FQNEAQ (reference sequence). CDR3 size: 12 residues. Produced via immunoSEQ multiplex PCR; TCRdb's table is partial and in-frame only. The table lists roughly 30,000 clones, roughly four fifths of them singletons. This TCR derives from a person in their twenties or thirties with breast cancer. The material sequenced was breast tumor tissue. This sequence joins TRBV7-9 and TRBJ1-1; D possibly corresponds to TRBD1 (6 bases). Here the CDR3 DNA reads TGTGCCAGCAGAGGGGGAGGGGCAGAAGCTTTCTTT. This sequence encodes CASRGGGAEAFF.